The 27 T cell receptor beta chains listed next were all sequenced from one sample in a study of T cell responses to AZD1222 COVID-19 vaccine. TCRdb keeps only in-frame clones here, not all; method: immunoSEQ multiplex PCR. This sample has about 120,000 clones, with approximately 90% found just once. The material sequenced was peripheral blood, taken 28 days after the second dose of the MenACWY control vaccine. The receptors were sampled from an adult who received the MenACWY meningococcal vaccine as a control.

V is TRBV29-1 and J is TRBJ2-6, with no clear D. CDR1 SQVTM and CDR2 ANQGSEA come from the germline V gene. This CDR3 spans 13 amino acids. The V gene lost 4 bases and the J gene lost 8 bases, with 12 bases spanning the gap. The CDR3 sequence: CSVVQVFTNVLTF. CDR3 bases: TGCAGCGTTGTTCAGGTTTTCACCAACGTCCTGACTTTC.

The chain couples TRBV7-9 to TRBJ2-1; TRBD2 matches at 13 bases. With V trimmed by 5 bases and J by 0 bases, 7 bases remained unmatched. CDR3 length: 18 residues. Per the germline V gene, CDR1 is SEHNR and CDR2 is FQNEAQ (reference sequence). CDR3 sequence (DNA): TGTGCCAGCAGCCAAGGACTAGCGGGAGTTGCCTCCTACAATGAGCAGTTCTTC. It encodes CASSQGLAGVASYNEQFF.

J is TRBJ1-1 and V is TRBV5-8; weak D call: TRBD1 (6 bases). The V and J ends lost 4 bases and 0 bases respectively, with 25 bases between them. In germline, CDR1 is SGHTS, CDR2 YDEGEE. This CDR3 region has 19 residues. The CDR3 sequence is CASSTLLQGDAGMNTEAFF. CDR3 sequence (DNA): TGTGCCAGCAGCACTCTCTTACAGGGCGATGCGGGCATGAACACTGAAGCTTTCTTT. The variable domain in full, completed from reference TRBV5-8 and TRBJ1-1, reads EAGVTQSPTHLIKTRGQQATLRCSPISGHTSVYWYQQALGLGLQFLLWYDEGEERNRGNFPPRFSGRQFPNYSSELNVNALELEDSALYLCASSTLLQGDAGMNTEAFFGQGTRLTVV.

The chain links TRBV3-1 (or the pseudogene TRBV3-2) to TRBJ2-5; 7 nucleotides agree with TRBD2. The CDR3 consists of 16 residues. The trim removed 3 bases at V and 5 bases at J, leaving 12 bases unmatched. CDR1 is LGHDT, CDR2 YNNKEL, per germline (reference sequence). The CDR3: CASSQLGLNLGETQYF. The DNA for the CDR3 is TGTGCCAGCAGCCAGCTGGGACTAAACTTGGGGGAGACCCAGTACTTC.

The chain joins TRBV27 to TRBJ2-5; D call uncertain. Per germline, CDR1 MNHEY and CDR2 SMNVEV (reference sequence). The CDR3 runs to 11 residues. The V end was cut by 9 bases, the J end by 4 bases, with 9 bases between. CDR3 amino acids: CASLGPETQYF. The CDR3 DNA is TGTGCCAGTCTGGGCCCAGAGACCCAGTACTTC.

This chain connects TRBV28 to TRBJ2-3; tentatively, D is TRBD1 or TRBD2 (6 bases each). Germline V gives CDR1 MDHEN, CDR2 SYDVKM. Trimming pared 5 bases from V and 3 bases from J, leaving 30 bases between. The CDR3 has 20 amino acids. The CDR3 region is CASSLTGLRGQAFKTDTQYF. DNA of the CDR3: TGTGCCAGCAGTCTCACGGGCCTTCGGGGGCAAGCATTTAAGACAGATACGCAGTATTTT.

The chain combines TRBV27 with TRBJ2-3; 8 nucleotides agree with TRBD2. With V trimmed by 2 bases and J by 4 bases, 8 bases remained unmatched. Germline CDR1 and CDR2: MNHEY and SMNVEV (reference sequence). This CDR3 has 16 residues. CDR3 nucleotides: TGTGCCAGCAGTTTAGCGGGGGGCAGGGGCGCAGATACGCAGTATTTT. The encoded protein is CASSLAGGRGADTQYF.

J is TRBJ2-3 and V is TRBV9; the D gene is possibly TRBD2 (6 bases). The CDR3 runs to 14 residues. Germline V lookup: CDR1 SGDLS, CDR2 YYNGEE. Trimming stripped 4 bases from V and 2 bases from J, with 11 bases between. The CDR3 protein is CASSPRTNTDTQYF. CDR3 in DNA: TGTGCCAGCAGCCCCAGGACTAACACAGATACGCAGTATTTT.

The V and J genes are TRBV28 and TRBJ1-1; D perhaps matches TRBD1 (5 bases). The V gene lost 6 bases and the J gene lost 3 bases, with 14 bases spanning the gap. Germline V CDR1 and CDR2: MDHEN, SYDVKM. There are 14 residues in the CDR3. The CDR3 DNA follows: TGTGCCAGCAGCGAGGGACCAGCGGACACTGAAGCTTTCTTT. It encodes CASSEGPADTEAFF.

V gene TRBV7-6 combines with J gene TRBJ1-6; D gene ambiguous. The ends were cut back, 2 bases at V and 0 bases at J, with 11 bases in the middle. The CDR3 is made up of 17 amino acids. Germline V gene lookup returns CDR1 SGHVS and CDR2 FNYEAQ. The CDR3 sequence: CASSLRMRGSYNSPLHF. The DNA for the CDR3 is TGTGCCAGCAGCTTAAGGATGCGAGGCTCCTATAATTCACCCCTCCACTTT.

V and J are TRBV5-4 and TRBJ2-1, with 8 bases fitting TRBD2. V dropped 4 bases and J dropped 10; count of bases not matched to a gene: 16. Germline V CDR1 and CDR2: SGHNT, YYREEE (reference sequence). CDR3 length: 16 residues. The CDR3 spells CASSQSGGGLHQEQFF. The CDR3, as DNA: TGTGCCAGCAGCCAGTCCGGGGGGGGTCTTCATCAGGAGCAGTTCTTC.

The chain employs TRBV27 and TRBJ2-5, with a weak D call TRBD1 (6 bases). The V and J ends lost 3 bases and 1 base respectively, with 9 bases between them. Germline values: CDR1 MNHEY, CDR2 SMNVEV (reference sequence). This CDR3 spans 14 amino acids. The CDR3 spells CASSLGRGQETQYF. DNA for the CDR3: TGTGCCAGCAGTTTGGGCAGGGGCCAAGAGACCCAGTACTTC.

This clone was counted between two and nine times. This sequence joins TRBV21-1 and TRBJ1-2; the table's D call, TRBD1, has no DNA check behind it. TRBV21-1 is given as a pseudogene. This CDR3 is built from 14 residues. The CDR3 DNA reads TGTGCCAGCAGCAGTACAAACGCCTTGCATGGCTACACCTTC. Residues: CASSSTNALHGYTF.

This chain connects TRBV12-5 to TRBJ2-2; the D is unclear. Germline loops: CDR1 LGHNT, CDR2 FRNRAP. Trimming shortened V by 2 bases and J by 8 bases, and 9 bases separated the two germline ends. The CDR3 spans 13 residues. In DNA form, the CDR3 reads TGTGCTAGTGGTTTGTACCTAAATGGGGAGCTGTTTTTT. Its protein is CASGLYLNGELFF.

This clone was seen only once. The rearrangement joins TRBV28 to TRBJ2-7, with 7 bases fitting TRBD1. With 6 bases clipped from V and 2 bases from J, the junction kept 7 bases outside the gene matches. The CDR3 is 14 residues long. Germline V CDR1 and CDR2: MDHEN, SYDVKM. In DNA, the CDR3 is TGTGCCAGCAGAGGTAACAGGGGTACCTACGAGCAGTACGTC. Encoded protein: CASRGNRGTYEQYV.

The chain carries TRBV5-1 and TRBJ1-1; 7 bases line up with TRBD1. CDR1 is SGHRS and CDR2 is YFSETQ in the germline V gene. Trimming took 4 bases from V and 5 from J; bases not matched to a gene: 8. The CDR3 is 14 residues long. The CDR3 sequence: CASSVTGEYTEAFF. The CDR3 nucleotides are TGCGCCAGCAGCGTTACAGGGGAGTATACTGAAGCTTTCTTT. Full variable domain (outside the CDR3, taken from reference TRBV5-1 and TRBJ1-1): KAGVTQTPRYLIKTRGQQVTLSCSPISGHRSVSWYQQTPGQGLQFLFEYFSETQRNKGNFPGRFSGRQFSNSRSEMNVSTLELGDSALYLCASSVTGEYTEAFFGQGTRLTVV.

J is TRBJ1-2 and V is TRBV6-5; the D is unclear. V gave up 6 bases and J gave up 0 bases, with 14 bases separating them. CDR1 and CDR2 (germline): MNHEY, SVGAGI. The CDR3 extends over 15 amino acids. Here the CDR3 reads CASRLLQEANYGYTF. CDR3 nucleotides: TGTGCCAGCAGACTCCTCCAGGAAGCTAACTATGGCTACACCTTC.

The J gene is TRBJ2-2, the V gene TRBV24-1, with D perhaps TRBD1 (6 bases). CDR3 length: 15 amino acids. Germline CDR1 reads KGHDR; CDR2 reads SFDVKD. The V and J ends lost 7 bases and 0 bases respectively, with 11 bases between them. The CDR3 sequence is CATRGTRSNTGELFF. In nucleotides, the CDR3 is TGTGCCACCAGGGGGACAAGGTCGAACACCGGGGAGCTGTTTTTT.

In its sample, this clone was seen once. CDR3 region: CASTETSGVYNEQFF. The CDR3 DNA reads as TGTGCCAGCACCGAAACTAGCGGGGTCTACAATGAGCAGTTCTTC. The chain carries TRBV6-5 and TRBJ2-1; 10 positions agree with TRBD2. V lost 7 bases to trimming and J lost 3 bases; unmatched junction nucleotides: 6. This CDR3 comprises 15 residues. Germline V gene sequence: CDR1 MNHEY, CDR2 SVGAGI.

V gene TRBV5-1 combines with J gene TRBJ1-1; weak D call: TRBD1 (6 bases). V was cut by 3 bases and J by 6 bases, with 9 bases left in between. This CDR3 is 12 amino acids long. Germline V gives CDR1 SGHRS, CDR2 YFSETQ. CDR3 DNA: TGCGCCAGCAGCTCAGGGGTTCCTGAAGCTTTCTTT. Amino acids: CASSSGVPEAFF.

J is TRBJ2-3 and V is TRBV6-5; D tentatively reads TRBD1 or TRBD2 (5 bases each). This CDR3 is built from 15 residues. Germline-derived CDR1 and CDR2 are MNHEY and SVGAGI. V gave up 2 bases and J gave up 1 base, with 10 bases separating them. The CDR3 loop reads CASSYLGPGTDTQYF. The CDR3, as DNA: TGTGCCAGCAGTTACCTGGGACCCGGCACAGATACGCAGTATTTT.

This clone was found once. This chain links TRBV3-1 (or the pseudogene TRBV3-2) with TRBJ2-5; 10 nucleotides match TRBD1. The V and J ends lost 1 base and 5 bases, in that order; junction bases with no gene match: 10. The CDR3 totals 17 residues. Per the germline V gene, CDR1 is LGHDT and CDR2 is YNNKEL (reference sequence). The CDR3 nucleotides read TGTGCCAGCAGCCAAGGTTTGGGACAGGGGATAGGGGAGACCCAGTACTTC. Encoded protein: CASSQGLGQGIGETQYF.

The genes are TRBV24-1 and TRBJ2-1, with D possibly matching TRBD1 (5 bases). Deletions cut 4 bases from V and 4 bases from J, with 13 bases between. The CDR3 is 15 residues long. The germline V gene encodes CDR1 KGHDR and CDR2 SFDVKD. CDR3 sequence: CATSDPATDYNEQFF. DNA for the CDR3: TGTGCCACCAGTGACCCCGCGACAGATTACAATGAGCAGTTCTTC.

The chain recombines TRBV4-1 with TRBJ2-7; 10 positions agree with TRBD1. The CDR3 length is 13 residues. The trim removed 6 bases at V and 6 bases at J, leaving 5 bases unmatched. Germline lookup yields CDR1 MGHRA and CDR2 YSYEKL. The CDR3 nucleotides read TGCGCCAGCAGTCGGGGACAGGGGACCGAGCAGTACTTC. As protein: CASSRGQGTEQYF.

Here the CDR3 reads CASVAGRTDTQYF. The CDR3 nucleotides are TGTGCCAGCGTAGCGGGGCGCACAGATACGCAGTATTTT. This chain uses TRBV21-1 with TRBJ2-3; the table's D call, TRBD2, has no DNA check behind it. TRBV21-1 is reported as a pseudogene. CDR3 length equals 13 residues.

The rearrangement joins TRBV7-9 to TRBJ1-5; D not certain. The ends were cut back, 4 bases at V and 3 bases at J, with 10 bases in the middle. Germline-derived CDR1 and CDR2 are SEHNR and FQNEAQ (reference sequence). This CDR3 is built from 14 residues. CDR3 sequence: CASSSLGPNQPQHF. In DNA form, the CDR3 reads TGTGCCAGCAGCTCTCTTGGCCCCAATCAGCCCCAGCATTTT.

This clone was seen more than once but under ten times. The chain uses TRBV2 and TRBJ1-2; D is unclear. Germline V gives CDR1 SNHLY, CDR2 FYNNEI. CDR3 length: 12 residues. The V gene lost 4 bases and the J gene lost 2 bases, with 5 bases spanning the gap. CDR3 protein: CASSARNYGYTF. DNA for the CDR3: TGTGCCAGCAGTGCCCGGAACTATGGCTACACCTTC.